The 32 T cell receptor beta chains below were found in one sample sequenced in a study of somatic mutations in cytotoxic T cells in rheumatoid arthritis. The assay was immunoSEQ multiplex PCR, and TCRdb's table has in-frame clones only and misses some. This table has tens of thousands of clones, 70% to 90% appearing once. Source material: CD8+ T cells sorted from blood. Source of these receptors: a woman aged 45 to 65 in good health.

The gene calls are TRBV11-3 and TRBJ2-3; D not certain. V lost 4 bases to trimming and J lost 0 bases, with 5 bases between them. Per germline, CDR1 SGHNT and CDR2 YENEEA. CDR3 length equals 13 residues. The CDR3 nucleotides are TGTGCCAGCAGCTATAGCAGCACAGATACGCAGTATTTT. Its protein product is CASSYSSTDTQYF.

This chain uses TRBV9 with TRBJ1-3; possibly TRBD1 for D (5 bases). The V end lost 3 bases, the J end lost 0 bases, and 10 bases lay between the germline ends. The CDR3 covers 15 residues. Looked up from germline, CDR1 is SGDLS and CDR2 is YYNGEE. The CDR3 reads CASSAGGNSGNTIYF. In DNA form, the CDR3 reads TGTGCCAGCAGCGCCGGGGGGAACTCTGGAAACACCATATATTTT.

The gene calls are TRBV5-5 and TRBJ1-2; TRBD1 aligns across 9 bases. This CDR3 contains 16 residues. Unmatched junction bases numbered 3, after V lost 0 bases and J lost 0 bases. In germline, CDR1 is SGHKS, CDR2 YYEKEE (reference sequence). Here the CDR3 DNA reads TGTGCCAGCAGCTTGGGGACAGGGGTTTCTAACTATGGCTACACCTTC. Translated, it gives CASSLGTGVSNYGYTF.

This chain links TRBV19 with TRBJ2-2, with D tentatively TRBD1 or TRBD2 (5 bases each). The CDR3 contains 16 residues. CDR1 is LNHDA and CDR2 is SQIVND in the germline V gene (reference sequence). V gave up 5 bases and J gave up 8 bases, with 21 bases separating them. The CDR3 is CASSLYRDASGGELFF. The CDR3 coding sequence is TGTGCCAGTAGTCTATACCGGGACGCATCAGGGGGGGAGCTGTTTTTT.

The chain has TRBV6-5 and TRBJ2-1, with D maybe TRBD2 (7 bases). CDR3 length: 14 amino acids. Deletions cut 2 bases from V and 8 bases from J, with 13 bases between. The germline V gene encodes CDR1 MNHEY and CDR2 SVGAGI. In DNA, the CDR3 is TGTGCCAGCAGTTACCGAGGGGGGGCCGATGAGCAGTTCTTC. Its translation is CASSYRGGADEQFF.

This clone is judged medium-sized (0.01 to 0.1%). The genes are TRBV6-5 and TRBJ1-1; TRBD1 is a possible D gene (6 bases). Germline loops: CDR1 MNHEY, CDR2 SVGAGI. Trimming removed 0 bases from V and 0 bases from J, with 11 bases in between. CDR3 size: 16 residues. The CDR3 DNA follows: TGTGCCAGCAGTTACTCTATAGGACAGATGAACACTGAAGCTTTCTTT. Its translation is CASSYSIGQMNTEAFF.

The chain carries TRBV4-3 and TRBJ1-3, with D unresolved. Looked up from germline, CDR1 is LGHNA and CDR2 is YSLEER. V dropped 2 bases and J dropped 4 bases, with 9 bases sitting between them. The CDR3 extends over 14 amino acids. The CDR3 DNA follows: TGCGCCAGCAGCCAAAACTCCAGGGGAAACACCATATATTTT. Its protein is CASSQNSRGNTIYF.

This clone was observed once. V gene TRBV21-1 combines with J gene TRBJ2-6; the D call of TRBD2 is as the table states it, not checked on the DNA. TRBV21-1 is annotated as a pseudogene. The CDR3 has 14 residues. The DNA for the CDR3 is TGTGCCAGGTCCCCGGGTTCTGGGGCCAACGTCCTGACTTTC. It codes for CARSPGSGANVLTF.

The V call is TRBV4-3, the J call TRBJ2-2; 10 bases line up with TRBD1. CDR3 length equals 17 residues. With 0 bases clipped from V and 4 bases from J, the junction kept 5 bases outside the gene matches. CDR1 is LGHNA, CDR2 YSLEER, per germline. The CDR3 region has the DNA TGCGCCAGCAGCCAAGATAGGACAGGGGGGATCACCGGGGAGCTGTTTTTT. Its protein product is CASSQDRTGGITGELFF.

The chain carries TRBV19 and TRBJ1-1; D is uncertain. The germline V gene has CDR1 LNHDA and CDR2 SQIVND (reference sequence). V gave up 7 bases and J gave up 5 bases, with 26 bases separating them. The CDR3 has 17 residues. Written as DNA, the CDR3 is TGTGCCAGTAAGTCGGCGGTCCAAGTCGAGGCGAGTACTGAAGCTTTCTTT. Translating gives CASKSAVQVEASTEAFF. Drawing the rest from reference TRBV19 and TRBJ1-1, the complete variable domain is DGGITQSPKYLFRKEGQNVTLSCEQNLNHDAMYWYRQDPGQGLRLIYYSQIVNDFQKGDIAEGYSVSREKKESFPLTVTSAQKNPTAFYLCASKSAVQVEASTEAFFGQGTRLTVV.

Written as DNA, the CDR3 is TGTGCCATCAGTGAGTCAGGGGGGCCCTACGAGCAGTACGTC. Protein: CAISESGGPYEQYV. The chain uses TRBV10-3 and TRBJ2-7, with D possibly being TRBD1 or TRBD2 (6 bases each). This CDR3 is 14 amino acids long. Germline assignment: CDR1 ENHRY and CDR2 SYGVKD. The V gene lost 0 bases and the J gene lost 2 bases, with 8 bases spanning the gap.

This sequence joins TRBV6-4 and TRBJ2-1; D not resolved. The CDR3 spans 12 residues. Germline V CDR1 and CDR2: MRHNA, SNTAGT. Trimming removed 4 bases at V and 9 bases at J, with 10 bases between. The CDR3 region has the DNA TGTGCCAGCAGTGCCGGGCAAGGTGAGCAGTTCTTC. Its translation is CASSAGQGEQFF.

The CDR3 reads CASSEWSSGGSLQETQYF. In nucleotides, the CDR3 is TGTGCCAGCAGTGAATGGAGTAGCGGGGGCTCCCTCCAAGAGACCCAGTACTTC. This chain uses TRBV6-1 with TRBJ2-5; 9 positions agree with TRBD2. Per the germline V gene, CDR1 is MNHNS and CDR2 is SASEGT. V shed 2 bases, J shed 1 base, and the junction held 11 bases outside the gene matches. This CDR3 region has 18 residues.

This clone came up once. The chain is built from TRBV27 and TRBJ1-2; D might be TRBD1 (6 bases). The V end was cut by 6 bases, the J end by 8 bases, with 13 bases between. The CDR3 sequence is 12 residues long. Germline CDR1 reads MNHEY; CDR2 reads SMNVEV (reference sequence). The CDR3 bases are TGTGCCAGCAGGACAGGTGGGAGAGGCTACACCTTC. Protein: CASRTGGRGYTF.

V and J are TRBV19 and TRBJ1-1, with D hard to call. Germline V gene sequence: CDR1 LNHDA, CDR2 SQIVND (reference sequence). This CDR3 has 15 residues. V lost 3 bases and J lost 1, with 12 bases in between. The CDR3 spells CASSMSGVPNTEAFF. CDR3 nucleotide sequence: TGTGCCAGTAGTATGTCTGGGGTCCCGAACACTGAAGCTTTCTTT. The full variable domain, with the rest looked up from reference TRBV19 and TRBJ1-1, is DGGITQSPKYLFRKEGQNVTLSCEQNLNHDAMYWYRQDPGQGLRLIYYSQIVNDFQKGDIAEGYSVSREKKESFPLTVTSAQKNPTAFYLCASSMSGVPNTEAFFGQGTRLTVV.

The rearrangement links TRBV4-1 to TRBJ2-3, with no clear D. This CDR3 has 15 amino acids. Germline CDR1 reads MGHRA; CDR2 reads YSYEKL. V shed 2 bases and J shed 1 base, with 10 bases lying between them. The CDR3 DNA reads as TGCGCCAGCAGCCAACCCCCCGGACGCACAGATACGCAGTATTTT. Translating it yields CASSQPPGRTDTQYF.

This chain uses TRBV5-6 with TRBJ2-7; a weak D match, TRBD2 (5 bases). The CDR3 is 13 amino acids. Germline V CDR1 and CDR2: SGHDT, YYEEEE. Trimming took 0 bases from V and 1 from J, leaving 5 bases between them. In nucleotides, the CDR3 is TGTGCCAGCAGCTTGGCGGGGTCCTACGAGCAGTACGTC. This gives the protein CASSLAGSYEQYV.

V usage is TRBV4-2 and J usage is TRBJ1-2; D gene ambiguous. The CDR3 consists of 15 residues. CDR1 is LGHNA, CDR2 YNFKEQ, per germline. Trimming shortened V by 1 base and J by 0 bases, and 9 bases separated the two germline ends. CDR3 protein: CASSQVPETNYGYTF. For the CDR3, the DNA is TGTGCCAGCAGCCAAGTCCCAGAGACTAACTATGGCTACACCTTC.

This clone was detected once. V gene TRBV7-2 combines with J gene TRBJ2-1; D possibly corresponds to TRBD1 (5 bases). The CDR3 covers 15 residues. Trimming left V 1 base short and J 4 bases short, with 11 bases between. From germline, CDR1 is SGHTA and CDR2 FQGNSA. The CDR3 loop is CASSLVGPPYNEQFF. The CDR3 coding sequence is TGTGCCAGCAGCTTAGTGGGGCCCCCTTACAATGAGCAGTTCTTC.

This chain uses TRBV13 with TRBJ2-3, with D unresolved. Trimming took 2 bases from V and 2 from J, leaving 8 bases between them. Germline loops: CDR1 PRHDT, CDR2 FYEKMQ (reference sequence). The CDR3 sequence is 14 residues long. CDR3 sequence: CASSLPRFTDTQYF. CDR3 bases: TGTGCCAGCAGCTTACCCAGGTTCACAGATACGCAGTATTTT. Based on the CDR3 plus reference TRBV13 and TRBJ2-3, the full variable domain is AAGVIQSPRHLIKEKRETATLKCYPIPRHDTVYWYQQGPGQDPQFLISFYEKMQSDKGSIPDRFSAQQFSDYHSELNMSSLELGDSALYFCASSLPRFTDTQYFGPGTRLTVL.

In DNA, the CDR3 is TGTGCCAGCAGCCGAAAGACTAGCGGGGGGATGGAGTTCTTC. Translation gives CASSRKTSGGMEFF. This chain links TRBV7-8 with TRBJ2-1; 13 nucleotides line up with TRBD2. Germline V gives CDR1 SGHVS, CDR2 FQNEAQ. The length of the CDR3 is 14 residues. The trim removed 5 bases at V and 14 bases at J, leaving 9 bases unmatched.

The rearrangement uses TRBV20-1 and TRBJ2-1; D unresolved. This CDR3 spans 11 amino acids. Germline CDR1 reads DFQATT; CDR2 reads SNEGSKA (reference sequence). This chain's CDR3 is CMGSGLNEQFF. The CDR3 region has the DNA TGCATGGGCTCCGGCCTCAATGAGCAGTTCTTC.

V is TRBV28 and J is TRBJ2-1; 8 positions agree with TRBD2. The CDR3 is made up of 15 amino acids. The J segment lost 7 bases and the V segment lost 5 bases, leaving 10 bases of the junction unmatched. CDR1 and CDR2 (germline): MDHEN, SYDVKM. The DNA of the CDR3 is TGTGCCAGCAGTACACTACGGGGGGGCCTGAATGAGCAGTTCTTC. Translated, it gives CASSTLRGGLNEQFF.

This chain joins TRBV19 and TRBJ2-1, with 8 bases aligning to TRBD2. Germline loops: CDR1 LNHDA, CDR2 SQIVND (reference sequence). This CDR3 region has 14 residues. Trimming at V came to 5 bases and at J to 10 bases, leaving 10 bases not matched to a gene. Written as DNA, the CDR3 is TGTGCCAGTAGTCCTTTAGCGGCGGGGGGAGAGCAGTTCTTC. Protein sequence: CASSPLAAGGEQFF.

This clone was seen only a few times. The chain combines TRBV13 with TRBJ2-7, with TRBD1 matching 10 bases. Trimming removed 4 bases from V and 5 bases from J; junction bases left unmatched: 5. CDR1 and CDR2 from the germline V gene are PRHDT and FYEKMQ (reference sequence). The CDR3 length is 14 residues. The CDR3: CASSSGTGDHEQYF. In DNA form, the CDR3 reads TGTGCCAGCAGCTCCGGGACAGGGGATCACGAGCAGTACTTC.

The CDR3 region has the DNA TGCGCCAGCAGTGAGGAACAGAGCACAGATACGCAGTATTTT. As protein: CASSEEQSTDTQYF. This chain connects TRBV10-1 to TRBJ2-3; D remains unclear. The CDR3 runs 14 residues. Trimming pared 2 bases from V and 0 bases from J, leaving 6 bases between. Germline V CDR1 and CDR2: WNHNN, SYGVQD (reference sequence).

V is TRBV5-1 and J is TRBJ2-1, with D possibly TRBD1 on 6 matching bases. The germline gives CDR1 SGHRS, CDR2 YFSETQ. V lost 4 bases and J lost 3, with 14 bases in between. The CDR3 has 15 residues. This chain's CDR3 is CASSKETGHYNEQFF. In DNA, the CDR3 is TGCGCCAGCAGCAAGGAGACAGGTCACTACAATGAGCAGTTCTTC.

V and J are TRBV9 and TRBJ1-2; D unclear. Trimming pared 3 bases from V and 4 bases from J, leaving 13 bases between. The CDR3 consists of 14 residues. Germline values: CDR1 SGDLS, CDR2 YYNGEE. The CDR3 here is CASSGRGQPYGYTF. The CDR3 DNA follows: TGTGCCAGCAGCGGTCGTGGGCAGCCCTATGGCTACACCTTC.

The chain has TRBV27 and TRBJ2-1, with a weak D call TRBD2 (6 bases). The CDR3 contains 14 residues. The V gene's germline CDR1 is MNHEY and CDR2 SMNVEV (reference sequence). With 5 bases removed from V and 7 bases from J, the gap between germline ends came to 15 bases. DNA of the CDR3: TGTGCCAGCAGTCCAGGAGGGGCAGGGAATGAGCAGTTCTTC. It is translated as CASSPGGAGNEQFF.

This clone was seen only once. This chain joins TRBV19 and TRBJ1-4; D is ambiguous. CDR1 is LNHDA, CDR2 SQIVND, per germline (reference sequence). The CDR3 runs 15 residues. Deletions cut 6 bases from V and 4 bases from J, with 15 bases between. CDR3 nucleotide sequence: TGTGCCAGTAGCTCCGAAGGACCGATTAATGAAAAACTGTTTTTT. As protein: CASSSEGPINEKLFF.

The genes are TRBV7-2 and TRBJ1-1; D ambiguous. The CDR3 sequence is 13 residues long. Germline values: CDR1 SGHTA, CDR2 FQGNSA. Trimming stripped 1 base from V and 5 bases from J, with 8 bases between. For the CDR3, the DNA is TGTGCCAGCAGCTTAGTTCCCGGGACTGAAGCTTTCTTT. Amino acid sequence: CASSLVPGTEAFF.

The chain employs TRBV9 and TRBJ1-2; D might be TRBD1 (6 bases). Per germline, CDR1 SGDLS and CDR2 YYNGEE. Trimming removed 5 bases from V and 4 bases from J, with 9 bases in between. The CDR3 has 12 residues. The CDR3 DNA reads TGTGCCAGCAGAACAGGGCCCTATGGCTACACCTTC. It specifies CASRTGPYGYTF. Variable domain in full (rest from reference TRBV9 and TRBJ1-2): DSGVTQTPKHLITATGQRVTLRCSPRSGDLSVYWYQQSLDQGLQFLIQYYNGEERAKGNILERFSAQQFPDLHSELNLSSLELGDSALYFCASRTGPYGYTFGSGTRLTVV.